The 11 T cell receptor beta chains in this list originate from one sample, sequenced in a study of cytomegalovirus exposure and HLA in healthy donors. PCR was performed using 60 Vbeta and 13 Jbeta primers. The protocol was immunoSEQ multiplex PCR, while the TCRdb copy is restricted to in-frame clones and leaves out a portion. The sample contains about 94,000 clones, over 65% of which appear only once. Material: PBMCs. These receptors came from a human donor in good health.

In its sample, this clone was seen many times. The CDR3 here is CASTPWSVTDTQYF. The CDR3 bases are TGTGCCAGCACGCCCTGGTCGGTCACAGATACGCAGTATTTT. The J gene is TRBJ2-3, the V gene TRBV6-1; D call uncertain. Germline V gene lookup returns CDR1 MNHNS and CDR2 SASEGT. The CDR3 totals 14 residues. The V end was cut by 7 bases, the J end by 2 bases, with 13 bases between.

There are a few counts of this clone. CDR3 sequence (DNA): TGTGCCAGCAGCTTCTCCGAGCGAGCTTTCTTT. Its protein is CASSFSERAFF. The rearrangement uses TRBV7-9 and TRBJ1-1; D not certain. The CDR3 totals 11 residues. Germline CDR1 reads SEHNR; CDR2 reads FQNEAQ (reference sequence). Trimming shortened V by 3 bases and J by 10 bases, and 9 bases separated the two germline ends.

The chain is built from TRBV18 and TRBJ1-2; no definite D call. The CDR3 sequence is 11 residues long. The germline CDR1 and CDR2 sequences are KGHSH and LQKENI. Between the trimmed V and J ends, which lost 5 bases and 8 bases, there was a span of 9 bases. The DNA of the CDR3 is TGTGCCAGCTCAACATCCTTGGGCTACACCTTC. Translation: CASSTSLGYTF.

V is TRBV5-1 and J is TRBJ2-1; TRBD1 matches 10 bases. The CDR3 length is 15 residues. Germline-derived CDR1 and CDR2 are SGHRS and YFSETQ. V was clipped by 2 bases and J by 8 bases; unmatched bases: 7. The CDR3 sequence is CASSFGTGDRDEQFF. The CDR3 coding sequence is TGCGCCAGCAGCTTCGGGACAGGGGATAGGGATGAGCAGTTCTTC.

CDR3 region: CSVRQGSDYEQYF. CDR3 bases: TGCAGCGTACGACAGGGATCGGACTACGAGCAGTACTTC. V and J are TRBV29-1 and TRBJ2-7, with TRBD1 matching over 7 bases. The CDR3 is 13 residues long. The V segment lost 6 bases and the J segment 3 bases; nucleotides outside the gene matches: 8. Germline V gives CDR1 SQVTM, CDR2 ANQGSEA.

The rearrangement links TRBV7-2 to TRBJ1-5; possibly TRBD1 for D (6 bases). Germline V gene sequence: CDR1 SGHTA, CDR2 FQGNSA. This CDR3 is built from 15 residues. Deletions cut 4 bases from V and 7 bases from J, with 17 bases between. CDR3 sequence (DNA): TGTGCCAGCAGCTCCCAGGGAGGGGGAGGGCAGCCCCAGCATTTT. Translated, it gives CASSSQGGGGQPQHF.

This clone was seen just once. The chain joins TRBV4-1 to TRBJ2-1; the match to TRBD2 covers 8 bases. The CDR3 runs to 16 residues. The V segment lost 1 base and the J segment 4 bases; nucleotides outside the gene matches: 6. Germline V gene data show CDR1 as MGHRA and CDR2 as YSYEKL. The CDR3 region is CASSQVMAGGYNEQFF. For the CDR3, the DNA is TGCGCCAGCAGCCAAGTGATGGCGGGAGGATACAATGAGCAGTTCTTC.

CDR3 in DNA: TGTGCCACCAGCAGAGTGGGACTGGGGAGCAATGAGCAGTTCTTC. It is translated as CATSRVGLGSNEQFF. V is TRBV15 and J is TRBJ2-1; TRBD2 is a possible D gene (6 bases). The germline gives CDR1 LNHNV, CDR2 YYDKDF (reference sequence). There are 15 residues in the CDR3. V was cut by 1 base and J by 6 bases, with 13 bases left in between. Filled out from reference TRBV15 and TRBJ2-1, the complete variable domain reads DAMVIQNPRYQVTQFGKPVTLSCSQTLNHNVMYWYQQKSSQAPKLLFHYYDKDFNNEADTPDNFQSRRPNTSFCFLDIRSPGLGDTAMYLCATSRVGLGSNEQFFGPGTRLTVL.

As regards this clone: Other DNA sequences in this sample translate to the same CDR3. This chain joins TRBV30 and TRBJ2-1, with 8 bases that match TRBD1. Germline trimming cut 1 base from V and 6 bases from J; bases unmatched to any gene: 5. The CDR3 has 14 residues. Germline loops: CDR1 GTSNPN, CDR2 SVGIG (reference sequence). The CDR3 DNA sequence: TGTGCCTGGAGTGCAGGGGGCGCGGCCAATGAGCAGTTCTTC. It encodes CAWSAGGAANEQFF.

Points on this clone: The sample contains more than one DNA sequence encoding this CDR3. As DNA, the CDR3 is TGTGCCAGCAGCCGAGACAGAGGAGAGACCCAGTACTTC. Translating gives CASSRDRGETQYF. The chain is built from TRBV7-2 and TRBJ2-5; maybe TRBD1 (5 bases). The CDR3 length is 13 residues. V was shortened by 5 bases and J by 4 bases, with 11 bases between the two germline ends. CDR1 and CDR2 (germline): SGHTA, FQGNSA.

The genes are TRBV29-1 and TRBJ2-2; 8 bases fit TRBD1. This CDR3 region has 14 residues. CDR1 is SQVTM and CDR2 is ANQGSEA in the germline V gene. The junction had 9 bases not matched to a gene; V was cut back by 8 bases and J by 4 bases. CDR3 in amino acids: CSYQTGAVTGELFF. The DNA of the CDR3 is TGCAGCTATCAGACAGGGGCCGTCACCGGGGAGCTGTTTTTT.